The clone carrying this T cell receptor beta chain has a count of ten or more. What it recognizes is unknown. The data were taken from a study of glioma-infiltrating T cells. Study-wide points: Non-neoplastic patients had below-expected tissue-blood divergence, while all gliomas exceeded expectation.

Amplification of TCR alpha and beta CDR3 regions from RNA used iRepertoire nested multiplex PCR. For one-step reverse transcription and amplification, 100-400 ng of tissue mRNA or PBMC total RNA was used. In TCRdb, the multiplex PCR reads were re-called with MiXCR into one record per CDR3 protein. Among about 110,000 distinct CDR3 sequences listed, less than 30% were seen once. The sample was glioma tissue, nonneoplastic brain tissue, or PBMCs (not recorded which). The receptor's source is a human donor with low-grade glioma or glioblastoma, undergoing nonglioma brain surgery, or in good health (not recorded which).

CDR3 nucleotides: TGCAGTGCTAGGCTTACCGGGACGACGGCTGGCTACACCTTC. Protein sequence: CSARLTGTTAGYTF. The gene calls are TRBV20-1 and TRBJ1-2, with a tentative D call TRBD1 (5 bases). Germline-derived CDR1 and CDR2 are DFQATT and SNEGSKA (reference sequence). V lost 3 bases and J 7 bases, leaving 18 bases between the germline ends. The CDR3 runs 14 residues.